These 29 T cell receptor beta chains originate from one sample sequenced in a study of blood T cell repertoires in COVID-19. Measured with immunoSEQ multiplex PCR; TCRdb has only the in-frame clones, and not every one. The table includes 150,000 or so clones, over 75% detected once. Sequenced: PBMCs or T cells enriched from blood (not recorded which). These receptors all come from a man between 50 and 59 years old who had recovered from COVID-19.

CDR3 sequence: CASSVAAGGHYEQYF. CDR3 DNA: TGTGCCAGCAGCGTAGCTGCAGGGGGGCACTACGAGCAGTACTTC. The J gene is TRBJ2-7, the V gene TRBV9; D possibly corresponds to TRBD1 (7 bases). The CDR3 length is 15 residues. Germline V gene sequence: CDR1 SGDLS, CDR2 YYNGEE. Between the trimmed V and J ends, which lost 0 bases and 3 bases, there was a span of 13 bases.

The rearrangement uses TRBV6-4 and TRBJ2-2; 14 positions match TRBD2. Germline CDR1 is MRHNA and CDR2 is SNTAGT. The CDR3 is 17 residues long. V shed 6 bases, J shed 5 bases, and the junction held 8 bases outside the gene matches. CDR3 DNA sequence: TGTGCCAGCAGCCAGGGGACTAGCGGGAGTCAAACCGGGGAGCTGTTTTTT. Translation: CASSQGTSGSQTGELFF.

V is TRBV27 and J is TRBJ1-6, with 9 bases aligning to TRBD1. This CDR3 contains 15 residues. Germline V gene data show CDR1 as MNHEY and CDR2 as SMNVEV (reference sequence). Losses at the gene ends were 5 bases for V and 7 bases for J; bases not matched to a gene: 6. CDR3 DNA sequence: TGTGCCAGCAGTGGGGGGACAGGGAGGAATTCACCCCTCCACTTT. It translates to CASSGGTGRNSPLHF.

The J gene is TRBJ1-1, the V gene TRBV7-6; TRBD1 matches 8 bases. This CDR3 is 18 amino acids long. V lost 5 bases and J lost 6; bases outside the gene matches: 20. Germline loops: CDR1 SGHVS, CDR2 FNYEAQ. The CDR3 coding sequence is TGTGCCAGCAGCAAGCCAATATTCCCCCGGACAGGGTTAGCTGAAGCTTTCTTT. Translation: CASSKPIFPRTGLAEAFF. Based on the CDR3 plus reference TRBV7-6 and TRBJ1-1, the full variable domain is GAGVSQSPRYKVTKRGQDVALRCDPISGHVSLYWYRQALGQGPEFLTYFNYEAQQDKSGLPNDRFSAERPEGSISTLTIQRTEQRDSAMYRCASSKPIFPRTGLAEAFFGQGTRLTVV.

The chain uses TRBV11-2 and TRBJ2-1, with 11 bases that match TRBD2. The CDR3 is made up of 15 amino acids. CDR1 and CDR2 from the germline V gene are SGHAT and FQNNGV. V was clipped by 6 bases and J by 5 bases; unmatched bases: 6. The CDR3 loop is CASRRGLAEHNEQFF. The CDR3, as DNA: TGTGCCAGCAGACGGGGACTAGCGGAACACAATGAGCAGTTCTTC.

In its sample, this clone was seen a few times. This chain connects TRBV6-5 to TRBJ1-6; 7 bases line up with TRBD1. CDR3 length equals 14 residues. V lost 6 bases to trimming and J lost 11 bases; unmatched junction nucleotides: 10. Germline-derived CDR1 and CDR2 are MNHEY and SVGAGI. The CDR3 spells CASRPGQALTPLHF. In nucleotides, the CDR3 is TGTGCCAGCAGGCCAGGACAGGCCCTAACACCCCTCCACTTT.

The CDR3 DNA reads as TGTGCCAGCTCCCCCGAGGTGGGCACTGAAGCTTTCTTT. It translates to CASSPEVGTEAFF. The chain links TRBV12-3 or TRBV12-4 to TRBJ1-1; no clear D. The V and J ends lost 8 bases and 4 bases respectively, with 14 bases between them. The CDR3 extends over 13 amino acids.

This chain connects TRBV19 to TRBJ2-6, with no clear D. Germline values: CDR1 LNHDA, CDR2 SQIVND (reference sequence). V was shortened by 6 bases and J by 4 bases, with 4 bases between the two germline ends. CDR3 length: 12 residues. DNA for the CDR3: TGTGCCAGTAGCCGGGGGGCCAACGTCCTGACTTTC. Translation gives CASSRGANVLTF.

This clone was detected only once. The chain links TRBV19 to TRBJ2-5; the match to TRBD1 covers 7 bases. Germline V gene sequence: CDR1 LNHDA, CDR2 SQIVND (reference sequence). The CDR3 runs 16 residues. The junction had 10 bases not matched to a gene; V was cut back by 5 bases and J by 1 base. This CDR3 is CASSLRQGGFQETQYF. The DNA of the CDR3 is TGTGCCAGTAGTCTCCGACAGGGTGGGTTCCAAGAGACCCAGTACTTC.

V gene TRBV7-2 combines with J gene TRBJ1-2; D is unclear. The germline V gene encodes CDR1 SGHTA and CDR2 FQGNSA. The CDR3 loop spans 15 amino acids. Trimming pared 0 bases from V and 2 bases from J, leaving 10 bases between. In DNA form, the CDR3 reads TGTGCCAGCAGCTTAGCGGGCCCAGGCAACTATGGCTACACCTTC. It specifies CASSLAGPGNYGYTF.

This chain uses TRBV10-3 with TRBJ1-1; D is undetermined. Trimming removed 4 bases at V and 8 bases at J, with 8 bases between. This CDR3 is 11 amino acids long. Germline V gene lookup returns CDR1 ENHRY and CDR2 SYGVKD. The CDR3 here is CAISGLSEAFF. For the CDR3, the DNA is TGTGCCATCAGTGGACTGTCAGAAGCTTTCTTT.

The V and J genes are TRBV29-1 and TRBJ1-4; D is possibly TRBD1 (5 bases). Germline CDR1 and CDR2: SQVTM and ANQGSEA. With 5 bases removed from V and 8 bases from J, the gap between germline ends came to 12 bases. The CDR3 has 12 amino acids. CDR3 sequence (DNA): TGCAGCGTTTGGCAGGGCCGGGAAAAACTGTTTTTT. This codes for CSVWQGREKLFF.

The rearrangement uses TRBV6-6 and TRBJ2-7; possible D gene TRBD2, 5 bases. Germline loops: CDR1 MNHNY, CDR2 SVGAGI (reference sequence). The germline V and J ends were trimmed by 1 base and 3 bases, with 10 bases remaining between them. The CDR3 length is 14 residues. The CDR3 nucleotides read TGTGCCAGCAGTTACTGGAGTAGCGACTACGAGCAGTACTTC. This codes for CASSYWSSDYEQYF.

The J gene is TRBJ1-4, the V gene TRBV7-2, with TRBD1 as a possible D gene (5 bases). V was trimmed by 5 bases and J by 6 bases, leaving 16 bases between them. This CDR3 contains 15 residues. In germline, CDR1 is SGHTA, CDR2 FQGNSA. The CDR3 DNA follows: TGTGCCAGCAGCCCCCTGGGCAGGGATGATGAAAAACTGTTTTTT. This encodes CASSPLGRDDEKLFF.

The CDR3 region is CASRGGVNTEAFF. The CDR3 coding sequence is TGTGCCAGCCGGGGAGGGGTGAACACTGAAGCTTTCTTT. The J gene is TRBJ1-1, the V gene TRBV27, with D perhaps matching TRBD1 (5 bases). Between the trimmed V and J ends, which lost 8 bases and 0 bases, there was a span of 10 bases. Germline CDR1 reads MNHEY; CDR2 reads SMNVEV (reference sequence). The CDR3 is made up of 13 amino acids.

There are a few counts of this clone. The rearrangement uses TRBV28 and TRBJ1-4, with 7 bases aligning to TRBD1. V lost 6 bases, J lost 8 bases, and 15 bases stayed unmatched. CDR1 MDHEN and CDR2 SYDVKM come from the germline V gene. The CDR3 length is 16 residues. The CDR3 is CASSPPGDREREKLFF. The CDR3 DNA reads TGTGCCAGCAGCCCCCCAGGAGACAGGGAGAGAGAAAAACTGTTTTTT.

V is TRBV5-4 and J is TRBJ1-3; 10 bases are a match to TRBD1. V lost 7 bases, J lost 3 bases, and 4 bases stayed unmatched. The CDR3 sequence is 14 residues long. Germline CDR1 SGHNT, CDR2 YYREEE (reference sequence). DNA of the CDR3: TGTGCCAGCTGGGGACAGGGGCATGGAAACACCATATATTTT. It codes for CASWGQGHGNTIYF.

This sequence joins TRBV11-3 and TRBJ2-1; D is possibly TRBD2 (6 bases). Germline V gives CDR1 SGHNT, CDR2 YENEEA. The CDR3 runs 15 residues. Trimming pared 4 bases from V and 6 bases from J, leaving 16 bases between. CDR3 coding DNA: TGTGCCAGCAGCTCCCTTCTAGCGAGGTTCAATGAGCAGTTCTTC. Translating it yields CASSSLLARFNEQFF.

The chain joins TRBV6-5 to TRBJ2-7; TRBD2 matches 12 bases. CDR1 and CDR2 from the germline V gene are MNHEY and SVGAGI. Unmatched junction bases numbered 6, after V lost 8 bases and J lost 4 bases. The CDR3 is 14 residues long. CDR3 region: CASVLTSGSYEQYF. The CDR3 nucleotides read TGTGCCAGCGTATTGACTAGCGGGAGTTACGAGCAGTACTTC.

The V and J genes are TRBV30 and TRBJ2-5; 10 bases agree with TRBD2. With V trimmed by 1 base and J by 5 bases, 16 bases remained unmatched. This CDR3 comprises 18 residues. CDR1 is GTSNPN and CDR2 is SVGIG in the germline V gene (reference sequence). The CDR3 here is CAWSGWSEAGGPTETQYF. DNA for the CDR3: TGTGCCTGGAGTGGGTGGTCCGAAGCGGGGGGGCCTACTGAGACCCAGTACTTC.

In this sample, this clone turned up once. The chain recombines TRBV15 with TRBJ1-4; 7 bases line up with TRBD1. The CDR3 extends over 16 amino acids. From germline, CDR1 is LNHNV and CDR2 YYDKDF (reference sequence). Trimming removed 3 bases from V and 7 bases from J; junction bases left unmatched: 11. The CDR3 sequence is CATSRDPGQRGEKLFF. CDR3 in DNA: TGTGCCACCAGCAGGGACCCGGGACAGAGAGGTGAAAAACTGTTTTTT.

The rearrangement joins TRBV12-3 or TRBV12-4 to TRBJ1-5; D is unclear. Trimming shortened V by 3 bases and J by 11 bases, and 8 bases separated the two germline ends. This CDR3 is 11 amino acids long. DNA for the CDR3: TGTGCCAGCAGTTTGGGGAGGGCCCAGCATTTT. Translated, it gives CASSLGRAQHF.

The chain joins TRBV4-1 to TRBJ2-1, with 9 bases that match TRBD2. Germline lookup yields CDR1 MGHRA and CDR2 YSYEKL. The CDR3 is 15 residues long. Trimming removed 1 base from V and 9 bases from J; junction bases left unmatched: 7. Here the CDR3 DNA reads TGCGCCAGCAGCCAAGTGGGGCGGGAGGGTAGTGAGCAGTTCTTC. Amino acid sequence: CASSQVGREGSEQFF.

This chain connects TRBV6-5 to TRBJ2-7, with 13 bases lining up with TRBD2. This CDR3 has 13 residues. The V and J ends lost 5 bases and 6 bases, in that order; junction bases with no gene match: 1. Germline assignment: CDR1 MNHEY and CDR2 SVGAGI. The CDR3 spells CASSRLAGGEQYF. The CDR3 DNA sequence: TGTGCCAGCAGTAGACTAGCGGGGGGCGAGCAGTACTTC.

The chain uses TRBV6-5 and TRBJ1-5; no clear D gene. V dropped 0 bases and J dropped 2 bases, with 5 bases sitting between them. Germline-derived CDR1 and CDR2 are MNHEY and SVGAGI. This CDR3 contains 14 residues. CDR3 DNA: TGTGCCAGCAGTTACTCGAGTGGCAATCAGCCCCAGCATTTT. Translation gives CASSYSSGNQPQHF.

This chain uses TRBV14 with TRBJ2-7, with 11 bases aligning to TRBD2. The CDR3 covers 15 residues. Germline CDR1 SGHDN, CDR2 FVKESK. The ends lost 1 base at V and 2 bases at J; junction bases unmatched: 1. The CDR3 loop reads CASSQGLAGPYEQYF. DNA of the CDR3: TGTGCCAGCAGCCAAGGACTAGCGGGACCCTACGAGCAGTACTTC.

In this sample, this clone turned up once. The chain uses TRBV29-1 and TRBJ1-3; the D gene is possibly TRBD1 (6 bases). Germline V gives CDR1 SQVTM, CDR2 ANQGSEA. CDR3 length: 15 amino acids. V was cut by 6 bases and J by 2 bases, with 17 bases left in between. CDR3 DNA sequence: TGCAGCGTGGGGGTTTTACAGGGACCTGGAAACACCATATATTTT. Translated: CSVGVLQGPGNTIYF.

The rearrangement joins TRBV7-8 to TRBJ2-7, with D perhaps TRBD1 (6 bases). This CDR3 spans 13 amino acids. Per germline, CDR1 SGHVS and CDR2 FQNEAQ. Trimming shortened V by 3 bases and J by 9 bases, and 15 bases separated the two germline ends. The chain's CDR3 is CASSLLGGVGQYF. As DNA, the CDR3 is TGTGCCAGCAGCTTGTTAGGGGGAGTTGGGCAGTACTTC.

CDR3 nucleotide sequence: TGCGCCAGCAGCTTCAACATAGGGACTAGCGGGAGGCTAAGGGAGACCCAGTACTTC. Translation: CASSFNIGTSGRLRETQYF. The V call is TRBV5-1, the J call TRBJ2-5, with 15 positions matching TRBD2. Germline V CDR1 and CDR2: SGHRS, YFSETQ. The junction had 13 bases not matched to a gene; V was cut back by 2 bases and J by 5 bases. The CDR3 contains 19 residues. The complete variable domain, with remaining parts taken from reference TRBV5-1 and TRBJ2-5, reads KAGVTQTPRYLIKTRGQQVTLSCSPISGHRSVSWYQQTPGQGLQFLFEYFSETQRNKGNFPGRFSGRQFSNSRSEMNVSTLELGDSALYLCASSFNIGTSGRLRETQYFGPGTRLLVL.